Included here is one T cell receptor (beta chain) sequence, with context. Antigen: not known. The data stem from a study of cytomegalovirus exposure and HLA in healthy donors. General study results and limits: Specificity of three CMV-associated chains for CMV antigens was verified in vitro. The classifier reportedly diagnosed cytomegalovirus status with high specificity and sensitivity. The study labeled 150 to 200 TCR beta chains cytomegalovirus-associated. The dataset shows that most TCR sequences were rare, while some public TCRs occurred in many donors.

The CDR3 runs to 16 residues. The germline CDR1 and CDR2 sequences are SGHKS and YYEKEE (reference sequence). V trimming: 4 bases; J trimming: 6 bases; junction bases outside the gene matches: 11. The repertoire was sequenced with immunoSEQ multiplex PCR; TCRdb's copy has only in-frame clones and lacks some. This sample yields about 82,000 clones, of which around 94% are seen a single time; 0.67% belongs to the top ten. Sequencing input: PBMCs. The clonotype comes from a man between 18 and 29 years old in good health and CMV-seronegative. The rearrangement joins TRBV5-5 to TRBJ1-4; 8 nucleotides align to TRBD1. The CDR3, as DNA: TGTGCCAGCAGCCTTTCGCGACAGGGGCTGGATGAAAAACTGTTTTTT. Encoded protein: CASSLSRQGLDEKLFF.